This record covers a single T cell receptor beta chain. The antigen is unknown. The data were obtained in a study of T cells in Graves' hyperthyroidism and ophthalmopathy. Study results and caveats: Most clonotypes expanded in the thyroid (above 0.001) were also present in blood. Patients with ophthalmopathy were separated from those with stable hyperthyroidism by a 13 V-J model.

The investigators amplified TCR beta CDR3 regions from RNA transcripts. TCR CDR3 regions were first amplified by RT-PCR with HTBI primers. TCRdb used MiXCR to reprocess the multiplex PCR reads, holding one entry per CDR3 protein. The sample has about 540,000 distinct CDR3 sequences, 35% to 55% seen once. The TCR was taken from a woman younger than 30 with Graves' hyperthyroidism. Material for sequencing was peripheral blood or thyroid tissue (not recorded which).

CDR3 sequence reads: CASSESPAGSSYEQYF. The DNA for the CDR3 is TGTGCCAGCAGTGAATCCCCGGCAGGGAGCTCCTACGAGCAGTACTTC. This sequence joins TRBV2 and TRBJ2-7, with D perhaps TRBD1 or TRBD2 (5 bases each). Per germline, CDR1 SNHLY and CDR2 FYNNEI. V lost 2 bases and J 0 bases, leaving 14 bases between the germline ends. The CDR3 covers 16 residues.